This paragraph covers one T cell receptor (beta chain) sequence. The PCR was carried out with 60 Vbeta primers and 13 Jbeta primers. Sequencing used immunoSEQ multiplex PCR; TCRdb keeps in-frame clones, though not all of them. The sample carries about 120,000 clones, over 70% recorded once. The entry originates in a study of cytomegalovirus exposure and HLA in healthy donors. Sequencing was performed on PBMCs. This receptor was taken from a woman under 30 in good health and CMV-seronegative.

This chain's CDR3 is CASSIEQGYGYTF. In DNA, the CDR3 is TGTGCCAGTAGTATCGAACAGGGATACGGCTACACCTTC. This chain uses TRBV19 with TRBJ1-2; D is perhaps TRBD1 (6 bases). Trimming removed 3 bases at V and 8 bases at J, with 13 bases between. The CDR3 runs 13 residues. Germline V gene sequence: CDR1 LNHDA, CDR2 SQIVND (reference sequence).